The T cell receptor (beta chain) described here comes from a study of control samples from healthy donors and cancer patients. The CDR3 length is 14 residues. Germline values: CDR1 SGHTA, CDR2 FQGTGA. J gave up 1 base and V 2 bases, and 0 bases lay outside the gene matches. Here immunoSEQ multiplex PCR was the method, and the copy in TCRdb shows in-frame clones only, minus some. The sample comprises over 100,000 clones, roughly 88% of which are singletons, and roughly 3.2% rests with the top ten. About this clone itself: Other DNA sequences in the sample encode the same CDR3.

This chain joins TRBV7-3 and TRBJ1-1, with 8 bases that match TRBD1. The source is a man in his fifties in good health. The sample taken for sequencing was blood. The CDR3 DNA reads TGTGCCAGCAGCTTACAGGGGGCGAACACTGAAGCTTTCTTT. Translating gives CASSLQGANTEAFF.